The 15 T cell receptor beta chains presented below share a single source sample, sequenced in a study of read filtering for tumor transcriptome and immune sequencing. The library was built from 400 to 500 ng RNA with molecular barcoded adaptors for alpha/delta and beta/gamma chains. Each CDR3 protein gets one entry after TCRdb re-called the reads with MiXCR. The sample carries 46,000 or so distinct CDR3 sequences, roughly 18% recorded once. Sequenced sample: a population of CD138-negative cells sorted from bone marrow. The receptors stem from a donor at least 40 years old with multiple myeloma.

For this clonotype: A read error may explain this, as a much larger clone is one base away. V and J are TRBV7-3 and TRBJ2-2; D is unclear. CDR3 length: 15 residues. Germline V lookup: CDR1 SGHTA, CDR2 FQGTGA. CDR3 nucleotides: TGTGCCAGCAGCCCTGGTGGGCTTTACACCAGGGAGCTGTTTTTT. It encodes CASSPGGLYTRELFF.

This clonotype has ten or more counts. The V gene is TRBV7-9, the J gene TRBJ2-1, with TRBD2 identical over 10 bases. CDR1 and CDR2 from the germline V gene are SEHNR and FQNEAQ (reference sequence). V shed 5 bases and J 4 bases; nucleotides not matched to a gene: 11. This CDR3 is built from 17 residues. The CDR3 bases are TGTGCCAGCAGCGTACTACATACTAGCGGGGTATACAATGAGCAGTTCTTC. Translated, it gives CASSVLHTSGVYNEQFF.

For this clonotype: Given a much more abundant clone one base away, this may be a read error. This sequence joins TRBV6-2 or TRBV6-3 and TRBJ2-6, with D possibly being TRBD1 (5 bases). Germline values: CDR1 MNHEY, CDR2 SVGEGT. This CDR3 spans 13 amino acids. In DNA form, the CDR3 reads TGTGCCAGCATGTACTCTGGGGCCAACGTCCGGACTTTC. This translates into CASMYSGANVRTF.

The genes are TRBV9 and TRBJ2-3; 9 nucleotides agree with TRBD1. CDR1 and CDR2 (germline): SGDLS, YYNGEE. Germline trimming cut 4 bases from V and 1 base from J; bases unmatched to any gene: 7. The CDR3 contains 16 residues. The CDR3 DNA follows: TGTGCCAGCAGCCTCTTCCGGGACAGGGGCACAGATACGCAGTATTTT. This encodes CASSLFRDRGTDTQYF.

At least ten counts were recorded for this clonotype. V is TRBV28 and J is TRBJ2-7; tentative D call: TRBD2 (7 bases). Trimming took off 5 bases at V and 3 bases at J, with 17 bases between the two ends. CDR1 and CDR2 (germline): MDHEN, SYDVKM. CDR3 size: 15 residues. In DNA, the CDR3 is TGTGCCAGCAGTCCCTGGGGGGGGCCGGACTACGAGCAGTACTTC. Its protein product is CASSPWGGPDYEQYF.

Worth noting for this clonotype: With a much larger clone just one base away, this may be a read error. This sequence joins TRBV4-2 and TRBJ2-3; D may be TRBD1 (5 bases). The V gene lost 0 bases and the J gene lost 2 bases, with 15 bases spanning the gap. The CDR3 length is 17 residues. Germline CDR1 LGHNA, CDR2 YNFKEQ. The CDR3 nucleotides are TGTGCCAGCAGCCAAGATCGGTGGGGCCCGGACACAGATACGCAGTATTTT. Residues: CASSQDRWGPDTDTQYF.

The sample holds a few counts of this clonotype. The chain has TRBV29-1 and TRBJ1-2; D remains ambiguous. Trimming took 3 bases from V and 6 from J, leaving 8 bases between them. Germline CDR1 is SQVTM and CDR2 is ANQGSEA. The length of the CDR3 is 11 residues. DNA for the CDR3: TGCAGCGTTGAGGTGGCAAATGGCTACACCTTC. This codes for CSVEVANGYTF.

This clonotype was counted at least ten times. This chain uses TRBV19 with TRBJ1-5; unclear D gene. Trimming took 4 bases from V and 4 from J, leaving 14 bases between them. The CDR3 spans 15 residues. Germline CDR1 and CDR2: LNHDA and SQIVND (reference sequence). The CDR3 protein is CASSNRPTGNQPQHF. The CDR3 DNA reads TGTGCCAGTAGTAACCGTCCTACCGGGAATCAGCCCCAGCATTTT.

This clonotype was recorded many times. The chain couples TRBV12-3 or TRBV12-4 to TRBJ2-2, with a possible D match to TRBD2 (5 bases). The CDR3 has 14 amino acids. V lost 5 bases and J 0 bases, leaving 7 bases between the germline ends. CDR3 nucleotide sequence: TGTGCCAGCAGTCGGGGTACGAACACCGGGGAGCTGTTTTTT. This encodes CASSRGTNTGELFF.

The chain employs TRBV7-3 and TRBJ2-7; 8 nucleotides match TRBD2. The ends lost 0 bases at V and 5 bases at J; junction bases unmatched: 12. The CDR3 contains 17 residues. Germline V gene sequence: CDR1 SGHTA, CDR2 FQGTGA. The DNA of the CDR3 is TGTGCCAGCAGCTTAACTAGAATCAGCGGGAGCTTTAACGAGCAGTACTTC. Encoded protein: CASSLTRISGSFNEQYF.

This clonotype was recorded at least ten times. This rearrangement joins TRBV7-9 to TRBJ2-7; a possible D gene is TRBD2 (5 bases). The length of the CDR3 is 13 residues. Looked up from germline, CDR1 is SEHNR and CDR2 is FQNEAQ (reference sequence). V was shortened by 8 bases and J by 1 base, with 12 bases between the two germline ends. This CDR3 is CASRDGLSYEQYF. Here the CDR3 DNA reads TGTGCCAGCCGCGACGGACTGTCCTACGAGCAGTACTTC.

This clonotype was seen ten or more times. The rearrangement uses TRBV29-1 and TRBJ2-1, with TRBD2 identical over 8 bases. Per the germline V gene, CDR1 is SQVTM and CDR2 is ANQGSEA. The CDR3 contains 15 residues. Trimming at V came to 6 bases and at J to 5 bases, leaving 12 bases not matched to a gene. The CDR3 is CSVNRLAHFDNEQFF. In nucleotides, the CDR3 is TGCAGCGTGAACAGACTAGCGCACTTCGACAATGAGCAGTTCTTC.

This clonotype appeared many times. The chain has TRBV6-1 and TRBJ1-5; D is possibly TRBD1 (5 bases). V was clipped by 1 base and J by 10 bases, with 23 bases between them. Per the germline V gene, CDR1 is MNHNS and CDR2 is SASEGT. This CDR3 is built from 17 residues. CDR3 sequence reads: CASSEGKGTAPRRPQHF. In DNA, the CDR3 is TGTGCCAGCAGTGAAGGGAAGGGGACGGCCCCTCGGAGACCCCAGCATTTT.

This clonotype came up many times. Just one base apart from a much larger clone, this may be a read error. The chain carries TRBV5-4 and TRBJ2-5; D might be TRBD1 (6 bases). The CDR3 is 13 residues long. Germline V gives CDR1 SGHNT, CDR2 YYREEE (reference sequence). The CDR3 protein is CASSSGQQETQHF. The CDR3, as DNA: TGTGCCAGCAGTTCCGGACAGCAAGAGACCCAGCACTTC.

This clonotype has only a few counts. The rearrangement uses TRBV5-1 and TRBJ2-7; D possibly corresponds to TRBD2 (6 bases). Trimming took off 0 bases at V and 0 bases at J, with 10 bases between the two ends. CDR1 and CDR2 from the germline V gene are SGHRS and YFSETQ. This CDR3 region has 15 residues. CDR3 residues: CASSLGDWNSYEQYF. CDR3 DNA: TGCGCCAGCAGCTTGGGGGACTGGAACTCCTACGAGCAGTACTTC.